This TCR beta chain stems from a study of OX40 agonist ivuxolimab in advanced cancers. Study overall: A mean age of approximately 58 years, range about 20 to 79, was recorded, and approximately 80% were male.

Sequencing was performed with immunoSEQ multiplex PCR; in TCRdb, only in-frame clones are kept and a portion is missing. The table has approximately 97,000 clones, 86% seen once. This CDR3 has 16 residues. CDR1 is MNHNY, CDR2 SVGAGI, per germline (reference sequence). With V trimmed by 7 bases and J by 5 bases, 16 bases remained unmatched. Sequenced here: CD4+ or CD8+ T cells sorted from blood, sampled in a trial of the OX40 agonist ivuxolimab. The J gene is TRBJ2-7, the V gene TRBV6-6; 8 bases line up with TRBD2. The source of this sequence is an adult with an advanced solid tumor such as melanoma, head and neck, liver or kidney cancer. Written as DNA, the CDR3 is TGTGCCAGCAACCTCGGGAGAGGAGCGGGAGAGGACGAGCAGTACTTC. This gives the protein CASNLGRGAGEDEQYF.